This passage covers 32 T cell receptor beta chains from one sample sequenced in a study of stem cell transplantation in POMP-related autoinflammatory disease. Repertoires were generated with immunoSEQ multiplex PCR, while TCRdb's copy carries only in-frame clones and drops some. In the table there are some 30,000 clones, almost 90% of which are singletons. The specimen was CD4+ T cells from PBMCs, collected before stem cell transplantation. The receptors here all came from a human donor with POMP-related autoinflammation and immune dysregulation (PRAID).

The rearrangement joins TRBV2 to TRBJ2-1, with TRBD2 identical over 11 bases. Germline-derived CDR1 and CDR2 are SNHLY and FYNNEI. The CDR3 is 21 amino acids. V shed 2 bases, J shed 0 bases, and the junction held 15 bases outside the gene matches. The CDR3 is CASSESTGLAELRSSYNEQFF. The CDR3 coding sequence is TGTGCCAGCAGTGAATCTACGGGACTAGCGGAACTAAGAAGCTCCTACAATGAGCAGTTCTTC.

This clone came up a few times. The chain couples TRBV4-2 to TRBJ1-1, with D unclear. This CDR3 spans 15 amino acids. Trimming pared 2 bases from V and 10 bases from J, leaving 20 bases between. Germline CDR1 LGHNA, CDR2 YNFKEQ. The CDR3 reads CASSQPLDVSFGAFF. The CDR3 DNA reads TGTGCCAGCAGCCAACCTTTGGACGTATCTTTTGGAGCTTTCTTT.

The chain is built from TRBV7-9 and TRBJ2-7; D is perhaps TRBD1 (6 bases). The germline V gene has CDR1 SEHNR and CDR2 FQNEAQ (reference sequence). The CDR3 contains 13 residues. Trimming stripped 5 bases from V and 6 bases from J, with 14 bases between. CDR3: CASSPDPGAEQYF. Written as DNA, the CDR3 is TGTGCCAGCAGCCCCGACCCAGGGGCCGAGCAGTACTTC.

Note on this clone: Within the sample, other DNA sequences also encode this same CDR3. The rearrangement joins TRBV19 to TRBJ2-5; TRBD2 agrees at 8 bases. Losses at the gene ends were 2 bases for V and 4 bases for J; bases not matched to a gene: 0. The CDR3 covers 13 residues. CDR1 and CDR2 from the germline V gene are LNHDA and SQIVND (reference sequence). The CDR3, as DNA: TGTGCCAGTAGTATACTAGCGGGAGAGACCCAGTACTTC. Protein: CASSILAGETQYF.

The chain links TRBV11-2 to TRBJ2-5; D call uncertain. Germline values: CDR1 SGHAT, CDR2 FQNNGV. Trimming removed 4 bases from V and 0 bases from J, with 9 bases in between. The CDR3 totals 14 residues. CDR3 region: CASSSLQYQETQYF. The CDR3 region has the DNA TGTGCCAGCAGCTCCCTACAGTACCAAGAGACCCAGTACTTC.

The rearrangement links TRBV5-1 to TRBJ1-2; TRBD1 matches 8 bases. Germline CDR1 reads SGHRS; CDR2 reads YFSETQ. The CDR3 runs to 14 residues. The junction had 4 bases not matched to a gene; V was cut back by 4 bases and J by 2 bases. The CDR3 reads CASSAQGENYGYTF. In DNA, the CDR3 is TGCGCCAGCAGCGCACAGGGGGAGAACTATGGCTACACCTTC.

The gene calls are TRBV5-1 and TRBJ2-1; D may be TRBD1 or TRBD2 (5 bases each). This CDR3 is built from 14 residues. V lost 7 bases and J lost 4, with 15 bases in between. CDR1 SGHRS and CDR2 YFSETQ come from the germline V gene. CDR3 sequence reads: CASSGASSYNEQFF. CDR3 in DNA: TGCGCCAGCTCCGGGGCTAGCAGTTACAATGAGCAGTTCTTC.

This chain uses TRBV2 with TRBJ2-5; D is undetermined. Germline CDR1 SNHLY, CDR2 FYNNEI. The CDR3 sequence is 14 residues long. Deletions cut 6 bases from V and 1 base from J, with 12 bases between. The DNA of the CDR3 is TGTGCCAGCAGGTCCCAGAGAAGCCAAGAGACCCAGTACTTC. Residues: CASRSQRSQETQYF.

This clone occurred once. V usage is TRBV28 and J usage is TRBJ2-5, with TRBD2 matching over 13 bases. CDR1 and CDR2 (germline): MDHEN, SYDVKM. The length of the CDR3 is 16 residues. With 5 bases clipped from V and 3 bases from J, the junction kept 6 bases outside the gene matches. CDR3 sequence (DNA): TGTGCCAGCAGTACGACTAGCGGGAGGCGGAAAGAGACCCAGTACTTC. It translates to CASSTTSGRRKETQYF.

The chain joins TRBV18 to TRBJ2-7; D is unclear. Deletions cut 6 bases from V and 3 bases from J, with 21 bases between. This CDR3 region has 16 residues. Germline CDR1 KGHSH, CDR2 LQKENI. Here the CDR3 DNA reads TGTGCCAGCTCGGCGCTGACGCGTGGAGCTGACTACGAGCAGTACTTC. This encodes CASSALTRGADYEQYF.

V and J are TRBV28 and TRBJ2-1; possible D gene TRBD1, 5 bases. Looked up from germline, CDR1 is MDHEN and CDR2 is SYDVKM. V was shortened by 8 bases and J by 2 bases, with 7 bases between the two germline ends. The CDR3 sequence is 12 residues long. CDR3 residues: CASLGAYNEQFF. Here the CDR3 DNA reads TGTGCCAGCCTAGGGGCCTACAATGAGCAGTTCTTC.

The chain combines TRBV6-5 with TRBJ1-5; 8 bases fit TRBD1. Germline-derived CDR1 and CDR2 are MNHEY and SVGAGI. V dropped 5 bases and J dropped 2; count of bases not matched to a gene: 2. This CDR3 is 14 amino acids long. As DNA, the CDR3 is TGTGCCAGCAGTCTGGACAGGGGCAATCAGCCCCAGCATTTT. It translates to CASSLDRGNQPQHF.

CDR3 residues: CSVDVGGGELFF. DNA for the CDR3: TGCAGCGTTGATGTGGGGGGCGGGGAGCTGTTTTTT. The rearrangement uses TRBV29-1 and TRBJ2-2; tentative D call: TRBD2 (6 bases). Trimming shortened V by 3 bases and J by 7 bases, and 9 bases separated the two germline ends. Germline V gives CDR1 SQVTM, CDR2 ANQGSEA. The CDR3 has 12 residues.

This clone was seen a single time. The genes are TRBV7-2 and TRBJ1-2; the D gene is possibly TRBD1 (5 bases). The V gene lost 0 bases and the J gene lost 3 bases, with 11 bases spanning the gap. The CDR3 length is 15 residues. Germline V gene sequence: CDR1 SGHTA, CDR2 FQGNSA. The CDR3 sequence is CASSLAGPGDYGYTF. CDR3 in DNA: TGTGCCAGCAGCTTAGCGGGCCCGGGGGACTATGGCTACACCTTC. Using reference TRBV7-2 and TRBJ1-2 for the parts outside the CDR3, the full variable domain is GAGVSQSPSNKVTEKGKDVELRCDPISGHTALYWYRQSLGQGLEFLIYFQGNSAPDKSGLPSDRFSAERTGGSVSTLTIQRTQQEDSAVYLCASSLAGPGDYGYTFGSGTRLTVV.

The rearrangement uses TRBV5-1 and TRBJ2-3, with D possibly TRBD2 on 6 matching bases. V was shortened by 0 bases and J by 0 bases, with 8 bases between the two germline ends. The CDR3 runs to 15 residues. In germline, CDR1 is SGHRS, CDR2 YFSETQ. CDR3 region: CASSLGSGSTDTQYF. Here the CDR3 DNA reads TGCGCCAGCAGCTTGGGTAGCGGAAGCACAGATACGCAGTATTTT.

This chain uses TRBV28 with TRBJ1-2; D perhaps matches TRBD1 (6 bases). Trimming took off 4 bases at V and 0 bases at J, with 9 bases between the two ends. Germline CDR1 and CDR2: MDHEN and SYDVKM. The CDR3 totals 14 residues. The CDR3 loop is CASSSPGANYGYTF. The CDR3 DNA sequence: TGTGCCAGCAGTTCTCCAGGGGCTAACTATGGCTACACCTTC.

This chain links TRBV6-6 with TRBJ2-5, with D possibly matching TRBD1 (6 bases). The germline V gene has CDR1 MNHNY and CDR2 SVGAGI (reference sequence). Trimming left V 0 bases short and J 3 bases short, with 8 bases between. This CDR3 has 14 amino acids. DNA for the CDR3: TGTGCCAGCAGTTACTCGGCAGGGGAAGAGACCCAGTACTTC. Amino acids: CASSYSAGEETQYF.

The chain joins TRBV2 to TRBJ1-1; 11 bases map to TRBD1. Germline CDR1 and CDR2: SNHLY and FYNNEI. This CDR3 is built from 15 residues. V lost 0 bases, J lost 4 bases, and 1 base stayed unmatched. CDR3 DNA sequence: TGTGCCAGCAGTGAAGCGGGGACAGGGGGCACTGAAGCTTTCTTT. As protein: CASSEAGTGGTEAFF.

In this sample, this clone turned up a few times. The genes are TRBV9 and TRBJ1-2; D may be TRBD1 (5 bases). Trimming pared 0 bases from V and 7 bases from J, leaving 10 bases between. The CDR3 extends over 13 amino acids. CDR1 is SGDLS, CDR2 YYNGEE, per germline. The CDR3 DNA reads TGTGCCAGCAGCGTAGATATGAGGGGTGGCTACACCTTC. Its translation is CASSVDMRGGYTF.

The genes are TRBV5-1 and TRBJ2-2; D ambiguous. Germline loops: CDR1 SGHRS, CDR2 YFSETQ. V was trimmed by 4 bases and J by 8 bases, leaving 6 bases between them. The CDR3 loop spans 11 amino acids. The CDR3 spells CASSREGELFF. The CDR3, as DNA: TGCGCCAGCAGCCGCGAAGGGGAGCTGTTTTTT.

The CDR3 bases are TGCGCCAGCGGGTCGATAGGGGGCCCCTACGAGCAGTACTTC. This codes for CASGSIGGPYEQYF. The chain uses TRBV5-1 and TRBJ2-7; 7 nucleotides agree with TRBD1. With V trimmed by 7 bases and J by 2 bases, 9 bases remained unmatched. In germline, CDR1 is SGHRS, CDR2 YFSETQ. CDR3 length: 14 residues.

This chain joins TRBV6-1 and TRBJ2-3; a weak D match, TRBD2 (5 bases). In germline, CDR1 is MNHNS, CDR2 SASEGT. The V gene lost 5 bases and the J gene lost 4 bases, with 7 bases spanning the gap. This CDR3 region has 12 residues. The CDR3 nucleotides are TGTGCCAGCAGTCGACTATCAGATACGCAGTATTTT. This gives the protein CASSRLSDTQYF.

The J gene is TRBJ1-4, the V gene TRBV7-9; a possible D gene is TRBD1 (5 bases). V was trimmed by 3 bases and J by 3 bases, leaving 20 bases between them. This CDR3 contains 18 residues. Germline assignment: CDR1 SEHNR and CDR2 FQNEAQ (reference sequence). The CDR3 nucleotides are TGTGCCAGCAGCTTGCGGCGAGCGGAGGGGTCCGCTAATGAAAAACTGTTTTTT. Encoded protein: CASSLRRAEGSANEKLFF.

The V call is TRBV7-9, the J call TRBJ2-7; 10 bases line up with TRBD2. CDR1 and CDR2 from the germline V gene are SEHNR and FQNEAQ (reference sequence). The CDR3 contains 15 residues. The trim removed 5 bases at V and 3 bases at J, leaving 7 bases unmatched. The CDR3 DNA sequence: TGTGCCAGCAGCCTGGAGAGGACTAGCGGCTACGAGCAGTACTTC. It is translated as CASSLERTSGYEQYF.

This clone was counted once. The chain employs TRBV7-9 and TRBJ2-7; no clear D. The V end lost 3 bases, the J end lost 0 bases, and 9 bases lay between the germline ends. CDR1 and CDR2 from the germline V gene are SEHNR and FQNEAQ (reference sequence). CDR3 length: 14 residues. CDR3 protein: CASSFRAISYEQYF. CDR3 DNA sequence: TGTGCCAGCAGCTTCCGGGCCATCTCCTACGAGCAGTACTTC. Drawing the rest from reference TRBV7-9 and TRBJ2-7, the complete variable domain is DTGVSQNPRHKITKRGQNVTFRCDPISEHNRLYWYRQTLGQGPEFLTYFQNEAQLEKSRLLSDRFSAERPKGSFSTLEIQRTEQGDSAMYLCASSFRAISYEQYFGPGTRLTVT.

V is TRBV10-3 and J is TRBJ2-7; possibly TRBD2 for D (6 bases). The V and J ends lost 1 base and 4 bases respectively, with 17 bases between them. This CDR3 spans 16 amino acids. From germline, CDR1 is ENHRY and CDR2 SYGVKD. This CDR3 is CAISEFGRRGSYEQYF. As DNA, the CDR3 is TGTGCCATCAGTGAGTTTGGGAGACGGGGGTCGTACGAGCAGTACTTC.

This chain connects TRBV29-1 to TRBJ2-3; D unclear. This CDR3 comprises 12 residues. Germline V lookup: CDR1 SQVTM, CDR2 ANQGSEA. Trimming pared 5 bases from V and 0 bases from J, leaving 6 bases between. CDR3 nucleotide sequence: TGCAGCGTTCTCCAAAGCACAGATACGCAGTATTTT. This gives the protein CSVLQSTDTQYF.

This chain links TRBV28 with TRBJ2-7; D is uncertain. The germline V gene has CDR1 MDHEN and CDR2 SYDVKM. The CDR3 consists of 13 residues. Trimming stripped 6 bases from V and 0 bases from J, with 9 bases between. Here the CDR3 reads CASRPQSSYEQYF. Written as DNA, the CDR3 is TGTGCCAGCAGACCACAGAGCTCCTACGAGCAGTACTTC.

This clone is a singleton in its sample. V usage is TRBV4-1 and J usage is TRBJ2-2, with D unclear. Trimming pared 1 base from V and 5 bases from J, leaving 8 bases between. Germline-derived CDR1 and CDR2 are MGHRA and YSYEKL. This CDR3 has 14 amino acids. The CDR3 nucleotides are TGCGCCAGCAGCCAAGTGCCCGTGACCGGGGAGCTGTTTTTT. This gives the protein CASSQVPVTGELFF.

The rearrangement uses TRBV6-1 and TRBJ2-5, with TRBD1 identical over 9 bases. J lost 5 bases, V lost 5 bases, and 6 bases had no gene match. Germline V gene data show CDR1 as MNHNS and CDR2 as SASEGT. This CDR3 comprises 14 residues. The CDR3 coding sequence is TGTGCCAGCAGTCCACGGGGGACAGGGGAGACCCAGTACTTC. Residues: CASSPRGTGETQYF.

This clone showed up just a few times. The rearrangement joins TRBV2 to TRBJ1-2; D may be TRBD1 (5 bases). This CDR3 spans 12 amino acids. V dropped 7 bases and J dropped 8 bases, with 14 bases sitting between them. CDR1 is SNHLY, CDR2 FYNNEI, per germline. The CDR3 coding sequence is TGTGCCAGCATCGGGACCGCCAAAGGCTACACCTTC. Protein: CASIGTAKGYTF.

This chain connects TRBV5-4 to TRBJ2-7; 8 positions match TRBD2. Germline CDR1 reads SGHNT; CDR2 reads YYREEE (reference sequence). The junction had 6 bases not matched to a gene; V was cut back by 2 bases and J by 5 bases. The CDR3 consists of 14 residues. CDR3 sequence (DNA): TGTGCCAGCAGCTTCGGGCGGGGGGACCACGAGCAGTACTTC. Amino acid sequence: CASSFGRGDHEQYF.